This is a list of T cell receptor beta chains from one sample in a study of blood T cell repertoires in COVID-19. Method: immunoSEQ multiplex PCR; TCRdb's copy keeps in-frame clones and lacks some. This sample has 15,000 to 20,000 clones, with roughly 85% found just once. The sample consisted of peripheral blood. These receptors were obtained from a human donor in a cohort sampled during active COVID-19. The CDR3 runs from the conserved cysteine through the conserved F or W. The D gene is left open where the match is weak. Some rows mark clone size as missing; the rest say once, few, many or name a class of expanded clone.

>-|-|TRBJ1-1|TRBV7-9
CASSLRGGLNTEAFF
TGTGCCAGCAGCTTAAGGGGGGGCCTTAACACTGAAGCTTTCTTT
>TRBD1|-|TRBJ2-2|TRBV7-8
CASSPYRTGGNTGELFF
TGTGCCAGCAGCCCATACAGGACAGGGGGCAACACCGGGGAGCTGTTTTTT
>-|-|TRBJ1-1|TRBV11-1
CASSFSLGGYAEAFF
TGTGCCAGCAGCTTCTCCTTGGGGGGTTACGCTGAAGCTTTCTTT
>TRBD2|-|TRBJ2-5|TRBV4-2
CASSPSGIQETQYF
TGTGCCAGCAGCCCTAGCGGGATCCAAGAGACCCAGTACTTC
>-|once|TRBJ2-7|TRBV6-5
CASSYSYRVYEQYF
TGTGCCAGCAGTTACTCCTACAGGGTTTACGAGCAGTACTTC
>TRBD1|-|TRBJ2-3|TRBV15
CATSPRAGGRTTDTQYF
TGTGCCACCAGCCCCCGAGCAGGGGGCCGGACCACAGATACGCAGTATTTT
>TRBD2|-|TRBJ2-5|TRBV11-2
CASSRGLAGSDETQYF
TGTGCCAGCAGCCGGGGACTAGCGGGGTCCGATGAGACCCAGTACTTC
>-|few|TRBJ2-7|TRBV12-3/TRBV12-4
CASSQGSPYEQYF
TGTGCCAGCAGTCAGGGATCCCCCTACGAGCAGTACTTC
>TRBD2|-|TRBJ2-5|TRBV29-1
CSVTVTGGETQYF
TGCAGCGTTACCGTGACCGGGGGGGAGACCCAGTACTTC
>TRBD2|-|TRBJ2-7|TRBV7-8
CASSLVGGVFYEQYF
TGTGCCAGCAGCTTAGTTGGGGGGGTATTCTACGAGCAGTACTTC
>TRBD1|-|TRBJ1-2|TRBV5-1
CASSHQKGPNRGYGYTF
TGCGCCAGCAGCCACCAAAAGGGACCTAACAGGGGATATGGCTACACCTTC
>-|-|TRBJ1-4|TRBV5-1
CASSLGRQNEKLFF
TGCGCCAGCAGCTTGGGTCGACAGAATGAAAAACTGTTTTTT
>TRBD2|once|TRBJ2-3|TRBV3-1/TRBV3-2
CASSQAGGGTDTQYF
TGTGCCAGCAGCCAAGCCGGGGGGGGCACAGATACGCAGTATTTT
>TRBD1|-|TRBJ2-1|TRBV7-9
CASSSRDSINEQFF
TGTGCCAGCAGCTCCCGGGACAGCATCAATGAGCAGTTCTTC
>-|few|TRBJ2-7|TRBV6-5
CASSYSHSPYEQYF
TGTGCCAGCAGTTACTCGCACAGTCCCTACGAGCAGTACTTC
>-|-|TRBJ2-3|TRBV18
CASSPPSPSTDTQYF
TGTGCCAGCTCACCACCGTCCCCGAGCACAGATACGCAGTATTTT
>-|-|TRBJ1-6|TRBV7-9
CASCSLDRGGIGSPLHF
TGTGCCAGCTGCTCCCTTGATCGGGGAGGAATAGGTTCACCCCTCCACTTT
>-|-|TRBJ1-1|TRBV9
CASSEGGQGYTEAFF
TGTGCCAGCAGCGAGGGGGGGCAGGGTTACACTGAAGCTTTCTTT
>-|-|TRBJ2-7|TRBV7-2
CASSLATGTYEQYF
TGTGCCAGCAGCTTAGCCACGGGGACCTACGAGCAGTACTTC